Below, one T cell receptor (beta chain) is given with its context. The antigen is unknown. The sample comes from a study of CD8 T cells in ankylosing spondylitis. General study results and limits: Disease-linked clones bore a CD8+ phenotype and were relatively rare in peripheral blood. For ankylosing spondylitis blood, a TCR beta motif of about eight highly homologous variants appeared characteristic.

TCRdb analysed the 5' RACE reads with MiXCR anew, one entry per CDR3 protein. Among fewer than 400,000 distinct CDR3 sequences listed, 8% were seen once. Sequencing was performed on blood, either unsorted or a sorted T cell fraction (not recorded which). The receptor was derived from a male donor with ankylosing spondylitis.

The CDR3 here is CATQGREVYNEQFF. CDR3 sequence (DNA): TGTGCCACCCAGGGGCGGGAGGTCTACAATGAGCAGTTCTTC. The chain is built from TRBV10-3 and TRBJ2-1, with TRBD2 identical over 8 bases. V shed 10 bases, J shed 3 bases, and the junction held 8 bases outside the gene matches. Looked up from germline, CDR1 is ENHRY and CDR2 is SYGVKD. CDR3 length: 14 residues.